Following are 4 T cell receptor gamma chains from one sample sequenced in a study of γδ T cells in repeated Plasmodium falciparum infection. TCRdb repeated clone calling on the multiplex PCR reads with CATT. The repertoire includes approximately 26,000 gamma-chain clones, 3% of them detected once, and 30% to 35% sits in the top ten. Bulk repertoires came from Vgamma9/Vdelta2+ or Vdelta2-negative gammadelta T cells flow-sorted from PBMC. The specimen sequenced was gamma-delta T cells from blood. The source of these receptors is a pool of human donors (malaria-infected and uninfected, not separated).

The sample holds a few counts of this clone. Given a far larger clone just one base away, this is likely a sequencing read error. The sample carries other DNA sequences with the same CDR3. The CDR3 DNA follows: TGTGCCACCTGGGACGGGTGGACTTATAAGAAACTCTTT. Translating gives CATWDGWTYKKLF. The chain joins TRGV4 to TRGJ1 or TRGJ2. The J gene is absent in TCRdb and was assigned here via DNA matching to germline. CDR1 is EGSTGY and CDR2 is YDSYTSSV in the germline V gene. Trimming at V came to 4 bases and at J to 6 bases, leaving 9 bases not matched to a gene. The CDR3 sequence is 13 residues long.

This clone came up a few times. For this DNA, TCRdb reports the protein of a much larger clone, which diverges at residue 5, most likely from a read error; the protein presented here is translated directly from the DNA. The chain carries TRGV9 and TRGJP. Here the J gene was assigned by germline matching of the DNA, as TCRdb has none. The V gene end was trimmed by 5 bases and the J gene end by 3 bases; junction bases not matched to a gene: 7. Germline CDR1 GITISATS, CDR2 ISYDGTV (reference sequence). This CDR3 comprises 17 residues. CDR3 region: CALWGAPQELGKKIKVF. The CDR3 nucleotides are TGTGCCTTGTGGGGGGCACCGCAAGAGTTGGGCAAAAAAATCAAGGTATTT.

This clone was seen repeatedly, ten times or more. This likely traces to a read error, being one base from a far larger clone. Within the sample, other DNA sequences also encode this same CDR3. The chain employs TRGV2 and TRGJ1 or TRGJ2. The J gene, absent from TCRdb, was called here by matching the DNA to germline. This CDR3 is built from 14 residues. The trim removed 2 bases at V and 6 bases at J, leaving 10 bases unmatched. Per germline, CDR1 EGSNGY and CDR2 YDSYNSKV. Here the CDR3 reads CATWDVGGSYKKLF. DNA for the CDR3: TGTGCCACCTGGGACGTTGGGGGTAGTTATAAGAAACTCTTT.

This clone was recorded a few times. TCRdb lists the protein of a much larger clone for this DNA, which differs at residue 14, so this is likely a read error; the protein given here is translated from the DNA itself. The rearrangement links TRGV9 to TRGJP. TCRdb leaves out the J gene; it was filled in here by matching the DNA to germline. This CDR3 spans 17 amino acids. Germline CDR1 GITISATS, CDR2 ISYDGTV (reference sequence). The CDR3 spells CALWEVQRELGKKVKVF. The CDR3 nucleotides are TGTGCCTTGTGGGAGGTGCAGAGAGAGTTGGGCAAAAAAGTCAAGGTATTT.